Below, 15 T cell receptor beta chains from the same sample are listed, as sequenced in a study of cytomegalovirus exposure and HLA in healthy donors (dated by TCRdb to 2017 to 2019). Library creation used the immunoSEQ multiplex PCR assay. A mixture of 60 forward primers for TCR Vbeta segments and 13 reverse primers for TCR Jbeta segments was used in the multiplex PCR. Here the immuneACCESS table is served through TCRdb, limited to in-frame sequences with V and J called. Missing clones are a known gap in these copies; in checked studies unresolved V genes cover under half, and the rest lacks a known reason. The sample table holds 130,000 or so clones, of which 60% to 80% were seen once. The leading ten clones occupy approximately 1.5% of the sample. The sequencing input was PBMCs. The receptors derive from a female donor in good health and CMV-seronegative.

This chain joins TRBV10-3 and TRBJ1-1; 7 nucleotides match TRBD1. This CDR3 has 18 residues. In germline, CDR1 is ENHRY, CDR2 SYGVKD. V was clipped by 5 bases and J by 0 bases; unmatched bases: 15. CDR3 in DNA: TGTGCCATCAGTCGTCTGGGACAGTCGGGCCGCATGAACACTGAAGCTTTCTTT. This encodes CAISRLGQSGRMNTEAFF.

V is TRBV5-1 and J is TRBJ2-3; 7 positions match TRBD2. Germline-derived CDR1 and CDR2 are SGHRS and YFSETQ. The CDR3 has 16 amino acids. Trimming removed 2 bases from V and 7 bases from J; junction bases left unmatched: 13. Here the CDR3 reads CASSLTSVPLLNTQYF. DNA of the CDR3: TGCGCCAGCAGCTTAACTAGCGTCCCGTTGCTGAATACGCAGTATTTT.

This clone was recorded once. The genes are TRBV7-3 and TRBJ2-1; D unclear. The CDR3 contains 14 residues. CDR1 and CDR2 from the germline V gene are SGHTA and FQGTGA. Trimming cost V 6 bases and J 0 bases, with 9 bases left between them. DNA of the CDR3: TGTGCCAGCAGTCCGGGTAGCTCCTACAATGAGCAGTTCTTC. This translates into CASSPGSSYNEQFF.

In this sample, this clone turned up a few times. V usage is TRBV5-6 and J usage is TRBJ2-7; TRBD2 agrees at 10 bases. CDR1 SGHDT and CDR2 YYEEEE come from the germline V gene. CDR3 length: 15 residues. The V segment lost 5 bases and the J segment 4 bases; nucleotides outside the gene matches: 9. The CDR3: CASSSPLAGVYEQYF. The CDR3 DNA is TGTGCCAGCAGTTCTCCCCTAGCGGGGGTTTACGAGCAGTACTTC.

The gene calls are TRBV6-1 and TRBJ1-2; 8 positions match TRBD1. The CDR3 is made up of 14 amino acids. Per the germline V gene, CDR1 is MNHNS and CDR2 is SASEGT. The V and J ends lost 3 bases and 4 bases, in that order; junction bases with no gene match: 4. Here the CDR3 reads CASSEDREGYGYTF. The CDR3 DNA reads as TGTGCCAGCAGTGAGGACAGGGAGGGCTATGGCTACACCTTC.

The chain recombines TRBV5-6 with TRBJ2-3; no reliable D call. CDR1 is SGHDT and CDR2 is YYEEEE in the germline V gene. The CDR3 runs to 17 residues. With 0 bases removed from V and 0 bases from J, the gap between germline ends came to 14 bases. The CDR3 DNA follows: TGTGCCAGCAGCTTGGTTGGTGACACCACTAGCACAGATACGCAGTATTTT. Encoded protein: CASSLVGDTTSTDTQYF.

This chain uses TRBV19 with TRBJ1-2; 8 bases are shared with TRBD1. The CDR3 sequence is 12 residues long. V shed 5 bases, J shed 6 bases, and the junction held 2 bases outside the gene matches. Germline V gives CDR1 LNHDA, CDR2 SQIVND (reference sequence). The chain's CDR3 is CASSPTGDGYTF. CDR3 in DNA: TGTGCCAGTAGTCCGACAGGGGATGGCTACACCTTC.

The rearrangement links TRBV6-5 to TRBJ1-5; 12 nucleotides match TRBD1. Losses at the gene ends were 4 bases for V and 7 bases for J; bases not matched to a gene: 8. The germline CDR1 and CDR2 sequences are MNHEY and SVGAGI. The CDR3 is 16 residues long. The CDR3 spells CASSSGTGGWGQPQHF. The CDR3 region has the DNA TGTGCCAGCAGTTCCGGGACAGGGGGCTGGGGACAGCCCCAGCATTTT.

This rearrangement joins TRBV7-9 to TRBJ2-3, with 9 nucleotides matching TRBD1. V lost 3 bases to trimming and J lost 9 bases; unmatched junction nucleotides: 7. The CDR3 length is 14 residues. Germline V CDR1 and CDR2: SEHNR, FQNEAQ (reference sequence). CDR3 sequence reads: CASSLYRGPGTQYF. CDR3 in DNA: TGTGCCAGCAGCTTGTACAGGGGGCCAGGCACGCAGTATTTT.

This clone occurred once. The chain joins TRBV18 to TRBJ1-4; weak D call: TRBD1 (5 bases). V was shortened by 4 bases and J by 6 bases, with 12 bases between the two germline ends. Germline V gives CDR1 KGHSH, CDR2 LQKENI. This CDR3 spans 14 amino acids. CDR3 sequence (DNA): TGTGCCAGCTCACGCGGGACTGTGGATGAAAAACTGTTTTTT. Protein sequence: CASSRGTVDEKLFF.

The chain joins TRBV19 to TRBJ2-5, with D possibly matching TRBD1 (5 bases). This CDR3 is built from 14 residues. CDR1 and CDR2 from the germline V gene are LNHDA and SQIVND (reference sequence). The germline V and J ends were trimmed by 3 bases and 2 bases, with 10 bases remaining between them. The CDR3 is CASSIQTAQETQYF. DNA of the CDR3: TGTGCCAGTAGTATCCAGACAGCGCAAGAGACCCAGTACTTC.

J is TRBJ2-7 and V is TRBV4-3, with a weak D call TRBD1 (7 bases). The CDR3 length is 14 residues. V lost 4 bases and J 4 bases, leaving 14 bases between the germline ends. From germline, CDR1 is LGHNA and CDR2 YSLEER. Written as DNA, the CDR3 is TGCGCCAGCAGCCCAGGGGGGCAGGGGTACGAGCAGTACTTC. Translation gives CASSPGGQGYEQYF.

The V gene is TRBV4-1, the J gene TRBJ1-1, with D unclear. V dropped 0 bases and J dropped 0 bases, with 8 bases sitting between them. The germline V gene encodes CDR1 MGHRA and CDR2 YSYEKL. The CDR3 extends over 15 amino acids. The DNA of the CDR3 is TGCGCCAGCAGCCAAGAAGCGGCTATGAACACTGAAGCTTTCTTT. It codes for CASSQEAAMNTEAFF.

The rearrangement uses TRBV7-3 and TRBJ1-2; maybe TRBD1 (5 bases). CDR1 and CDR2 (germline): SGHTA, FQGTGA. V shed 6 bases and J shed 1 base, with 15 bases lying between them. The CDR3 runs to 15 residues. The DNA of the CDR3 is TGTGCCAGCAGTTCCTCGCCAGGGAATAACTATGGCTACACCTTC. As protein: CASSSSPGNNYGYTF.

This CDR3 is CASSDGLSTDTQYF. CDR3 DNA: TGTGCCAGCAGTGACGGACTGTCCACAGATACGCAGTATTTT. The V and J genes are TRBV2 and TRBJ2-3; the D gene is possibly TRBD2 (5 bases). The CDR3 is 14 residues long. Germline CDR1 SNHLY, CDR2 FYNNEI. Deletions cut 3 bases from V and 2 bases from J, with 9 bases between. The full variable domain, completed using reference TRBV2 and TRBJ2-3, is EPEVTQTPSHQVTQMGQEVILRCVPISNHLYFYWYRQILGQKVEFLVSFYNNEISEKSEIFDDQFSVERPDGSNFTLKIRSTKLEDSAMYFCASSDGLSTDTQYFGPGTRLTVL.